The clone carrying this T cell receptor (beta chain) was found many times. The CDR3 runs 13 residues. V shed 4 bases and J shed 5 bases, with 12 bases lying between them. Germline V gene sequence: CDR1 SEHNR, CDR2 FQNEAQ (reference sequence). Indicated time point: before trial treatment. Donors, who were enrolled in a single-arm phase I dose-escalation trial, received nivolumab, ipilimumab, aspirin, low-dose cyclophosphamide and low-dose radiotherapy. Patients with advanced, tumor-infiltrating lymphocyte-negative solid tumors were eligible. TRAV and TRBV primers primed cDNA for both TCRalpha and TCRbeta. TCRs were put through approximately 20 PCR cycles of amplification with Phusion. A constant-region primer and the V-primer adapter served as the primer pair. Each CDR3 protein gets one entry after TCRdb re-called the reads with MiXCR. This table holds some 60,000 distinct CDR3 sequences, 26% found once.

The data were obtained in a study of low-dose radiotherapy and immunotherapy resistance in tumors. Study-wide background: Fractions of 0.5 Gy went to Cohort 1 every 2 weeks, totaling 6.5 Gy. For four cycles from cycle 1 day 1, patients took 300 mg oral aspirin daily.

The specimen comprised PBMCs, sampled before treatment. V usage is TRBV7-9 and J usage is TRBJ2-7; D perhaps matches TRBD2 (6 bases). The sequence was obtained from a male donor with rectosigmoid adenocarcinoma. CDR3: CASSWGVRNEQYF. The CDR3 nucleotides read TGTGCCAGCAGCTGGGGGGTTCGGAACGAGCAGTACTTC. The full variable domain, with the rest looked up from reference TRBV7-9 and TRBJ2-7, is DTGVSQNPRHKITKRGQNVTFRCDPISEHNRLYWYRQTLGQGPEFLTYFQNEAQLEKSRLLSDRFSAERPKGSFSTLEIQRTEQGDSAMYLCASSWGVRNEQYFGPGTRLTVT.